Below are 30 T cell receptor beta chains sequenced from a single sample in a study of T cells in Graves' hyperthyroidism and ophthalmopathy. RNA transcripts gave rise to amplified TCR beta CDR3 regions. HTBI primers drove first-round RT-PCR of the TCR CDR3. TCRdb analysed the multiplex PCR reads with MiXCR anew, one entry per CDR3 protein. The sample consists of approximately 400,000 distinct CDR3 sequences, 15% of them appearing once. The sample was blood. Source of these receptors: a woman in her twenties or thirties with Graves' hyperthyroidism.

A few counts support this clonotype. This sequence joins TRBV7-2 and TRBJ2-4; D is possibly TRBD1 (6 bases). The CDR3 spans 13 residues. V lost 4 bases, J lost 4 bases, and 8 bases lay in between. Looked up from germline, CDR1 is SGHTA and CDR2 is FQGNSA. Here the CDR3 reads CASSSGQKNIQYF. CDR3 sequence (DNA): TGTGCCAGCAGCTCAGGACAGAAAAACATTCAGTACTTC.

The J gene is TRBJ2-7, the V gene TRBV19; TRBD2 matches 8 bases. Germline V CDR1 and CDR2: LNHDA, SQIVND (reference sequence). V lost 11 bases and J lost 9; bases outside the gene matches: 18. This CDR3 spans 14 amino acids. The CDR3 nucleotides read TGTGCCGCCAGTTCCGAGCGGGAGCCCTGGGGGCAGTACTTC. Translated, it gives CAASSEREPWGQYF.

In its sample, this clonotype was seen a few times. The chain couples TRBV14 to TRBJ2-7; 12 bases line up with TRBD2. The germline V gene has CDR1 SGHDN and CDR2 FVKESK. The CDR3 runs 15 residues. V lost 3 bases, J lost 3 bases, and 3 bases stayed unmatched. The CDR3 nucleotides read TGTGCCAGCAGCCAGGTGACTAGCGGGAGCTACGAGCAGTACTTC. Translated, it gives CASSQVTSGSYEQYF.

This clonotype was recorded at least ten times. In DNA, the CDR3 is TGTGCCAGCAGCTCGCAGACAATGCTTGGCAATGAGCAGTTCTTC. Translated, it gives CASSSQTMLGNEQFF. The V and J genes are TRBV3-1 and TRBJ2-1; D uncertain. V was shortened by 5 bases and J by 6 bases, with 17 bases between the two germline ends. The CDR3 has 15 amino acids. In germline, CDR1 is LGHDT, CDR2 YNNKEL (reference sequence).

In its sample, this clonotype was seen many times. The genes are TRBV7-9 and TRBJ2-5; 8 nucleotides agree with TRBD2. The CDR3 loop spans 16 amino acids. Germline V CDR1 and CDR2: SEHNR, FQNEAQ (reference sequence). V lost 5 bases to trimming and J lost 4 bases; unmatched junction nucleotides: 12. As DNA, the CDR3 is TGTGCCAGCAGCGATACCAAACTAGCGGCGATAGAGACCCAGTACTTC. This translates into CASSDTKLAAIETQYF.

This clonotype has a count of ten or more. This rearrangement joins TRBV12-3 or TRBV12-4 to TRBJ2-5; 7 bases map to TRBD2. The CDR3 is 13 amino acids. The V gene end was trimmed by 5 bases and the J gene end by 6 bases; junction bases not matched to a gene: 6. CDR3 DNA: TGTGCCAGCAGTCTTGGCGGGAGTAAGACCCAGTACTTC. Encoded protein: CASSLGGSKTQYF.

This clonotype was counted a few times. V gene TRBV6-6 combines with J gene TRBJ1-2; TRBD1 aligns across 7 bases. Germline CDR1 and CDR2: MNHNY and SVGAGI (reference sequence). V was pared by 2 bases and J by 3 bases, with 3 bases of the junction left unmatched. The CDR3 has 14 residues. The CDR3, as DNA: TGTGCCAGCAGTTACGGACAGGAACACTATGGCTACACCTTC. Its translation: CASSYGQEHYGYTF.

This clonotype has just a few counts. V is TRBV11-1 and J is TRBJ2-3, with TRBD1 matching over 8 bases. CDR1 is SGHAT, CDR2 FQDESV, per germline (reference sequence). This CDR3 contains 16 residues. The J segment lost 7 bases and the V segment lost 1 base, leaving 10 bases of the junction unmatched. CDR3 protein: CASSLGTTGVLNTQYF. The DNA for the CDR3 is TGTGCCAGCAGCTTAGGTACGACAGGGGTCCTGAATACGCAGTATTTT.

This clonotype appeared many times. CDR3 sequence (DNA): TGTGCCTGGAGTGTACTGGGAACAGATACGCAGTATTTT. Its translation: CAWSVLGTDTQYF. V is TRBV30 and J is TRBJ2-3; no reliable D call. Trimming took 0 bases from V and 3 from J, leaving 7 bases between them. The CDR3 consists of 13 residues. Per germline, CDR1 GTSNPN and CDR2 SVGIG (reference sequence).

This clonotype was picked up a small number of times. CDR3 region: CASSVASRTEAFF. The DNA for the CDR3 is TGTGCCAGCAGCGTAGCGTCGCGTACTGAAGCTTTCTTT. The chain recombines TRBV9 with TRBJ1-1; D is uncertain. Trimming removed 0 bases from V and 5 bases from J, with 8 bases in between. Germline-derived CDR1 and CDR2 are SGDLS and YYNGEE. There are 13 residues in the CDR3.

This clonotype was counted many times. J is TRBJ2-5 and V is TRBV4-1, with D hard to call. Germline loops: CDR1 MGHRA, CDR2 YSYEKL. V lost 0 bases and J lost 7, with 21 bases in between. This CDR3 is 17 amino acids long. In nucleotides, the CDR3 is TGCGCCAGCAGCCAAGATGACGGCCCGACCGGATGGGTGACCCAGTACTTC. The encoded protein is CASSQDDGPTGWVTQYF.

V is TRBV5-5 and J is TRBJ2-3, with a tentative D call TRBD2 (6 bases). Trimming removed 4 bases at V and 0 bases at J, with 12 bases between. Looked up from germline, CDR1 is SGHKS and CDR2 is YYEKEE (reference sequence). This CDR3 is built from 15 residues. This CDR3 is CASSQAGTSTDTQYF. Written as DNA, the CDR3 is TGTGCCAGCAGCCAAGCCGGGACTAGCACAGATACGCAGTATTTT.

This clonotype was found once. V is TRBV15 and J is TRBJ2-6; 8 bases map to TRBD2. Trimming at V came to 1 base and at J to 4 bases, leaving 6 bases not matched to a gene. Germline loops: CDR1 LNHNV, CDR2 YYDKDF (reference sequence). The CDR3 spans 17 residues. This CDR3 is CATSRGRGAKGANVLTF. In DNA, the CDR3 is TGTGCCACCAGCAGAGGGCGGGGGGCGAAGGGGGCCAACGTCCTGACTTTC.

This clonotype was recorded many times. The V and J genes are TRBV10-3 and TRBJ2-1, with TRBD2 matching 11 bases. The trim removed 6 bases at V and 5 bases at J, leaving 6 bases unmatched. CDR1 and CDR2 (germline): ENHRY, SYGVKD. The CDR3 totals 15 residues. CDR3 sequence reads: CAIRETSGNHNEQFF. The CDR3 region has the DNA TGTGCCATCAGGGAGACTAGCGGGAACCACAATGAGCAGTTCTTC.

This clonotype was observed at least ten times. The chain uses TRBV11-2 and TRBJ2-5; TRBD2 agrees at 16 bases. Germline CDR1 is SGHAT and CDR2 is FQNNGV. Germline trimming cut 5 bases from V and 5 bases from J; bases unmatched to any gene: 8. This CDR3 is 17 amino acids long. The CDR3 here is CASSPGGTSGRGETQYF. The CDR3, as DNA: TGTGCCAGCAGCCCCGGAGGGACTAGCGGGAGGGGGGAGACCCAGTACTTC.

The CDR3 DNA reads TGTGCCAGCAGTGAGCTGGGCCTACCGGGGGCCAACGTCCTGACTTTC. This sequence encodes CASSELGLPGANVLTF. This chain uses TRBV6-1 with TRBJ2-6; D gene ambiguous. The CDR3 is 16 amino acids. V gave up 3 bases and J gave up 4 bases, with 13 bases separating them. Per the germline V gene, CDR1 is MNHNS and CDR2 is SASEGT.

This clonotype was found many times. This CDR3 reads CASSDRTYEQYF. In nucleotides, the CDR3 is TGTGCCAGCAGTGACAGAACCTACGAGCAGTACTTC. The J gene is TRBJ2-7, the V gene TRBV2; D unresolved. CDR1 and CDR2 from the germline V gene are SNHLY and FYNNEI. The CDR3 sequence is 12 residues long. The V and J ends lost 3 bases and 2 bases respectively, with 5 bases between them. The whole variable domain, remainder taken from reference TRBV2 and TRBJ2-7, is EPEVTQTPSHQVTQMGQEVILRCVPISNHLYFYWYRQILGQKVEFLVSFYNNEISEKSEIFDDQFSVERPDGSNFTLKIRSTKLEDSAMYFCASSDRTYEQYFGPGTRLTVT.

This chain links TRBV5-1 with TRBJ2-1, with D possibly matching TRBD2 (5 bases). The germline V and J ends were trimmed by 4 bases and 0 bases, with 14 bases remaining between them. Germline loops: CDR1 SGHRS, CDR2 YFSETQ. This CDR3 spans 16 amino acids. CDR3 loop: CASSLALVSSYNEQFF. The DNA of the CDR3 is TGCGCCAGCAGCCTCGCACTAGTAAGCTCCTACAATGAGCAGTTCTTC. Supplemented by reference TRBV5-1 and TRBJ2-1, the full variable domain reads KAGVTQTPRYLIKTRGQQVTLSCSPISGHRSVSWYQQTPGQGLQFLFEYFSETQRNKGNFPGRFSGRQFSNSRSEMNVSTLELGDSALYLCASSLALVSSYNEQFFGPGTRLTVL.

This clonotype was seen a handful of times. This chain links TRBV7-9 with TRBJ1-2; a weak D match, TRBD1 (5 bases). The CDR3 totals 13 residues. V lost 3 bases to trimming and J lost 4 bases, with 9 bases between them. Germline CDR1 reads SEHNR; CDR2 reads FQNEAQ (reference sequence). CDR3 DNA: TGTGCCAGCAGCTTTTTGGGGGGCTATGGCTACACCTTC. Its translation: CASSFLGGYGYTF.

This clonotype was seen more than once but under ten times. The J gene is TRBJ2-7, the V gene TRBV6-1, with 10 bases lining up with TRBD2. V was clipped by 4 bases and J by 5 bases; unmatched bases: 8. Germline lookup yields CDR1 MNHNS and CDR2 SASEGT. The CDR3 length is 15 residues. CDR3 sequence: CASSVRTSGENEQYF. In DNA form, the CDR3 reads TGTGCCAGCAGTGTTCGGACTAGCGGAGAAAACGAGCAGTACTTC.

The chain joins TRBV14 to TRBJ2-7, with TRBD1 matching over 11 bases. This CDR3 contains 15 residues. Germline loops: CDR1 SGHDN, CDR2 FVKESK. V lost 4 bases, J lost 7 bases, and 9 bases stayed unmatched. CDR3 sequence reads: CASSRGQGAQEEQYF. In DNA, the CDR3 is TGTGCCAGCAGCCGCGGACAGGGGGCACAAGAAGAGCAGTACTTC.

This clonotype was recorded at least ten times. The chain employs TRBV7-8 and TRBJ2-1, with TRBD2 matching over 9 bases. Germline V gene data show CDR1 as SGHVS and CDR2 as FQNEAQ. There are 16 residues in the CDR3. The V segment lost 5 bases and the J segment 5 bases; nucleotides outside the gene matches: 10. CDR3 amino acids: CASSRAETSGNNEQFF. Written as DNA, the CDR3 is TGTGCCAGCAGCCGAGCGGAGACTAGCGGTAACAATGAGCAGTTCTTC.

As DNA, the CDR3 is TGTGCCAGCGGGAGGGGGAATATCGGAAACGAAAAACTGTTTTTT. It specifies CASGRGNIGNEKLFF. The chain is built from TRBV5-8 and TRBJ1-4, with a possible D match to TRBD1 (6 bases). The CDR3 totals 15 residues. Germline V lookup: CDR1 SGHTS, CDR2 YDEGEE. V dropped 7 bases and J dropped 8 bases, with 21 bases sitting between them. The complete variable domain, with remaining parts taken from reference TRBV5-8 and TRBJ1-4, reads EAGVTQSPTHLIKTRGQQATLRCSPISGHTSVYWYQQALGLGLQFLLWYDEGEERNRGNFPPRFSGRQFPNYSSELNVNALELEDSALYLCASGRGNIGNEKLFFGSGTQLSVL.

V is TRBV19 and J is TRBJ2-1, with 8 bases fitting TRBD2. With 2 bases clipped from V and 4 bases from J, the junction kept 7 bases outside the gene matches. Per the germline V gene, CDR1 is LNHDA and CDR2 is SQIVND (reference sequence). This CDR3 is 16 amino acids long. CDR3 nucleotide sequence: TGTGCCAGTAGTATAACAACTAGCGGTCCTTACAATGAGCAGTTCTTC. The encoded protein is CASSITTSGPYNEQFF.

This clonotype appeared many times. The rearrangement joins TRBV3-1 to TRBJ2-5; D is undetermined. The germline V gene has CDR1 LGHDT and CDR2 YNNKEL (reference sequence). V shed 4 bases and J shed 5 bases, with 5 bases lying between them. There are 11 residues in the CDR3. The CDR3 reads CASSRVETQYF. The DNA for the CDR3 is TGTGCCAGCAGCCGGGTGGAGACCCAGTACTTC.

This clonotype has ten or more counts. The chain employs TRBV5-1 and TRBJ2-7; 7 bases fit TRBD1. The CDR3 runs 14 residues. The V gene's germline CDR1 is SGHRS and CDR2 YFSETQ. Trimming cost V 6 bases and J 1 base; bases outside gene matches: 7. Here the CDR3 reads CASTPGQPSYEQYF. The CDR3 DNA reads TGCGCCAGCACCCCGGGACAGCCTTCCTACGAGCAGTACTTC.

In this sample, this clonotype turned up many times. The chain employs TRBV7-9 and TRBJ2-2; D unresolved. Trimming removed 0 bases from V and 5 bases from J, with 7 bases in between. This CDR3 has 14 residues. The V gene's germline CDR1 is SEHNR and CDR2 FQNEAQ (reference sequence). CDR3 region: CASSLAGLTGELFF. CDR3 nucleotides: TGTGCCAGCAGCTTAGCAGGGTTGACCGGGGAGCTGTTTTTT. Drawing the rest from reference TRBV7-9 and TRBJ2-2, the complete variable domain is DTGVSQNPRHKITKRGQNVTFRCDPISEHNRLYWYRQTLGQGPEFLTYFQNEAQLEKSRLLSDRFSAERPKGSFSTLEIQRTEQGDSAMYLCASSLAGLTGELFFGEGSRLTVL.

The genes are TRBV15 and TRBJ2-1; perhaps TRBD2 as D (5 bases). The CDR3 is 15 residues long. Trimming pared 1 base from V and 5 bases from J, leaving 12 bases between. CDR1 is LNHNV and CDR2 is YYDKDF in the germline V gene (reference sequence). CDR3 in DNA: TGTGCCACCAGCAGAGGGACTGGAAACAACAATGAGCAGTTCTTC. Translating it yields CATSRGTGNNNEQFF.

This clonotype has a handful of counts. A much larger clonotype is one base distant, so this may be a read error. Since the CDR3 does not end with the conserved phenylalanine or tryptophan, this likely comes from a read error. The J gene is TRBJ2-5, the V gene TRBV12-3 or TRBV12-4; D is possibly TRBD1 or TRBD2 (5 bases each). The CDR3 runs to 14 residues. Trimming pared 5 bases from V and 4 bases from J, leaving 14 bases between. CDR3 amino acids: CASSPWDRGETQYL. CDR3 bases: TGTGCCAGCAGTCCATGGGACCGGGGAGAGACCCAGTACCTC.

In its sample, this clonotype was seen a few times. This chain connects TRBV12-3 or TRBV12-4 to TRBJ1-5; D is unresolved. The ends were cut back, 3 bases at V and 0 bases at J, with 12 bases in the middle. CDR3 size: 16 residues. CDR3 region: CASSLGQANSNQPQHF. The CDR3 coding sequence is TGTGCCAGCAGTTTGGGTCAGGCAAATAGCAATCAGCCCCAGCATTTT.